The 10 T cell receptor beta chains given below trace back to one sample, sequenced in a study of identical twins. TCRdb itself ran the 5' RACE reads through MiXCR, one entry per CDR3 protein. Of under 350,000 distinct CDR3 sequences listed, 8.5% to 9.5% are singletons. These data are also associated with another study on yellow fever vaccine responses in identical twins.

The source material was CD8+ T cells sorted from blood. The receptors were gathered from a woman aged 18-35 years in good health.

This chain links TRBV6-5 with TRBJ2-6, with 7 bases that match TRBD1. The germline gives CDR1 MNHEY, CDR2 SVGAGI. Trimming cost V 0 bases and J 1 base; bases outside gene matches: 9. This CDR3 is built from 19 residues. The chain's CDR3 is CASSYSWDSLLSGANVLTF. The DNA for the CDR3 is TGTGCCAGCAGTTACTCTTGGGACAGCCTACTATCTGGGGCCAACGTCCTGACTTTC.

This clonotype showed up many times. This sequence joins TRBV12-3 or TRBV12-4 and TRBJ2-5; TRBD2 is a possible D gene (7 bases). The CDR3 length is 15 residues. The germline V and J ends were trimmed by 8 bases and 4 bases, with 20 bases remaining between them. CDR3 coding DNA: TGTGCCAGCCGAAACAGGGAGGGGTTCAGAGAGACCCAGTACTTC. Protein product: CASRNREGFRETQYF.

Ten or more counts support this clonotype. The chain employs TRBV4-1 and TRBJ2-1; D not resolved. Trimming cost V 1 base and J 8 bases, with 3 bases left between them. This CDR3 contains 11 residues. Germline values: CDR1 MGHRA, CDR2 YSYEKL. The CDR3 sequence is CASSQGDEQFF. The CDR3 bases are TGCGCCAGCAGCCAAGGCGATGAGCAGTTCTTC.

This clonotype appeared a single time. The V call is TRBV24-1, the J call TRBJ2-1; D may be TRBD1 or TRBD2 (5 bases each). This CDR3 has 15 amino acids. The germline CDR1 and CDR2 sequences are KGHDR and SFDVKD. Trimming shortened V by 11 bases and J by 6 bases, and 22 bases separated the two germline ends. The DNA for the CDR3 is TGTGCCATCCTCTCTGCCGGGGCTAGCCTCAATGAGCAGTTCTTC. Residues: CAILSAGASLNEQFF.

This clonotype was detected only a few times. The V gene is TRBV29-1, the J gene TRBJ1-1; D gene unclear. The CDR3 length is 12 residues. V gave up 0 bases and J gave up 5 bases, with 7 bases separating them. Germline assignment: CDR1 SQVTM and CDR2 ANQGSEA. The CDR3 loop is CSVEELRTEAFF. CDR3 nucleotides: TGCAGCGTTGAAGAGTTACGGACTGAAGCTTTCTTT.

This clonotype came up a few times. This chain links TRBV7-2 with TRBJ1-1; D call uncertain. Germline loops: CDR1 SGHTA, CDR2 FQGNSA. V was shortened by 0 bases and J by 5 bases, with 4 bases between the two germline ends. The length of the CDR3 is 12 residues. The CDR3 sequence is CASSLAATEAFF. The CDR3, as DNA: TGTGCCAGCAGCTTAGCGGCAACTGAAGCTTTCTTT.

The chain is built from TRBV3-1 and TRBJ2-7, with D perhaps TRBD1 (6 bases). V was clipped by 1 base and J by 3 bases, with 22 bases between them. The CDR3 runs to 18 residues. The germline V gene encodes CDR1 LGHDT and CDR2 YNNKEL (reference sequence). The CDR3: CASSQGYTGTPANYEQYF. The CDR3 nucleotides are TGTGCCAGCAGCCAAGGGTATACCGGGACACCAGCCAACTACGAGCAGTACTTC.

This clonotype was picked up a small number of times. The chain is built from TRBV7-9 and TRBJ1-1; D is perhaps TRBD1 (6 bases). CDR1 SEHNR and CDR2 FQNEAQ come from the germline V gene (reference sequence). With 6 bases removed from V and 6 bases from J, the gap between germline ends came to 11 bases. This CDR3 has 12 residues. The CDR3 region is CASRLTGPEAFF. The CDR3 DNA reads TGTGCCAGCAGACTTACAGGGCCTGAAGCTTTCTTT.

This clonotype was counted between two and nine times. The chain couples TRBV10-3 to TRBJ2-7, with D possibly matching TRBD2 (6 bases). V was shortened by 2 bases and J by 4 bases, with 12 bases between the two germline ends. This CDR3 region has 14 residues. The germline V gene has CDR1 ENHRY and CDR2 SYGVKD. In nucleotides, the CDR3 is TGTGCCATCAGTGAGCCGGGACTGTCGTACGAGCAGTACTTC. Protein: CAISEPGLSYEQYF.

This chain uses TRBV19 with TRBJ2-7; maybe TRBD2 (6 bases). Trimming shortened V by 4 bases and J by 6 bases, and 10 bases separated the two germline ends. Per germline, CDR1 LNHDA and CDR2 SQIVND (reference sequence). The CDR3 contains 12 residues. CDR3 residues: CASSSIGGEQYF. The DNA for the CDR3 is TGTGCCAGTAGTAGCATCGGGGGCGAGCAGTACTTC.